Given below is one TCR beta chain in context. This sample was included in a study of control samples from healthy donors and cancer patients. The CDR3 has 15 amino acids. Germline lookup yields CDR1 SGHNT and CDR2 YENEEA. Trimming shortened V by 3 bases and J by 1 base, and 9 bases separated the two germline ends. Generated by immunoSEQ multiplex PCR, the TCRdb table keeps only in-frame clones and is missing some. The data show approximately 150,000 clones, roughly nine tenths seen once. The receptor was isolated from a man aged 50 to 59 with head and neck cancer. The sample was PBMCs. The chain joins TRBV11-3 to TRBJ2-2, with a possible D match to TRBD1 (5 bases). CDR3 sequence reads: CASSLNRMNTGELFF. The DNA for the CDR3 is TGTGCCAGCAGCTTGAACAGGATGAACACCGGGGAGCTGTTTTTT.